This T cell receptor (beta chain) was captured by sequencing in a study of blood T cell repertoires in COVID-19 (dated by TCRdb to the early 2020s). Regarding the study in general: Samples from collaborators originated in the United States, Italy and Spain and spanned both the acute and convalescent phases of COVID-19. The prospective study material was composed of cDNA or gDNA derived from T cells, B-cell-depleted T cells, or PBMCs. Subjects who had been exposed to COVID-19, were actively infected with it, or had recovered from it provided the deeply sampled blood TCRbeta repertoires that made up the dataset. The repertoires were made available in a free public database intended to serve as a resource for research on the immune response to SARS-CoV-2. Samples were obtained from the ongoing ImmuneRACE study (first 160 participants) and from 1,200 or so subjects provided by 6 global collaborators. Nearly every sample came with metadata listing a de-identified subject ID, COVID-19 status, age in years and sex. Where available, HLA class I and class II types were taken from metadata supplied by the sample provider and were not determined by assay-based typing.

Study-wide conclusions, independent of this receptor: The amount of clinical and demographic metadata varied by source and participant and was provided uncurated.

Inclusive of the bounding cysteine and phenylalanine, the CDR3 is 15 residues long. Only the CDR3 region is kept as DNA, spanning 45 bases read in frame from base 1. The germline V gene yields MNHNS for CDR1 and SASEGT for CDR2. Trimming removed 2 bases from V and 4 bases from J; the gene matches leave 1 base unexplained. This clone was seen only once. Its target antigen remains unknown. Base qualities are not at hand, and no much larger clone is one base apart. The immunoSEQ Assay, a bias-controlled multiplex PCR, was used to amplify TCRbeta CDR3 regions from genomic DNA. The published analysis was carried out like this. Nucleated cell counts per sample were estimated from amplification of reference gene primers within the assay. To quantify the absolute abundance of each unique TCRbeta CDR3 rearrangement, sequence reads were collapsed and filtered. Productive Simpson clonality was computed per sample as the square root of Simpson's diversity index over productive rearrangements. This is the immuneACCESS table as TCRdb keeps it, with only in-frame sequences that have V and J called. A part of the clones is gone; compared with another copy, unresolved V genes explain less than half, and the rest is unexplained. V, J and clone size derive from that table, while D and trimming were established from the DNA sequence. Within this sample are about 49,000 clones, with 86% of them counted one time only. The ten most abundant clones make up around 5% of the sample.

Collaborating institutions collected whole blood in K2EDTA tubes following their own protocols. For TCRbeta analysis, collaborators shipped samples as frozen whole blood, isolated PBMCs, or DNA extracted from either of those sample types. This receptor was obtained from a man aged 35 to 55 with active COVID-19. Sequences were obtained from peripheral blood. The rearrangement joined TRBV6-1 to TRBJ2-3, and 12 bases in between align with TRBD2. The sequence in DNA is TGTGCCAGCAGTGAACTAGCGGGAGGGGCAGATACGCAGTATTTT. This is translated as CASSELAGGADTQYF.